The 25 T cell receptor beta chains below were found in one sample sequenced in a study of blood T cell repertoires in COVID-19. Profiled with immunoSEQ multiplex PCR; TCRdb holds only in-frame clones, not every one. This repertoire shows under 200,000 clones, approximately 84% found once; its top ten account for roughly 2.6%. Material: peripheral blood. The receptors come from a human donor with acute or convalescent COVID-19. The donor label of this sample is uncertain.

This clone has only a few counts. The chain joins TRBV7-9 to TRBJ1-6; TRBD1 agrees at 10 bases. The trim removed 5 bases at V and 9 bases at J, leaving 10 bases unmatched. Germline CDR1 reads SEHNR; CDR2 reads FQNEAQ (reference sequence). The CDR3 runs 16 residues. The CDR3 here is CASSKDRGPRGSPLHF. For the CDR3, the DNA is TGTGCCAGCAGCAAAGACAGGGGGCCTAGGGGTTCACCCCTCCACTTT.

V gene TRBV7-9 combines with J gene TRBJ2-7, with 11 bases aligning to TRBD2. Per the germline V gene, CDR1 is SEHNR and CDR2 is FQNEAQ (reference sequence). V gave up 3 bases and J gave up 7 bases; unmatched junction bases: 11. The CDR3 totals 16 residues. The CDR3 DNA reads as TGTGCCAGCAGCTTCCGGTTTAGCGGGAGGGCCTCTGAGCAGTACTTC. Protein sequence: CASSFRFSGRASEQYF.

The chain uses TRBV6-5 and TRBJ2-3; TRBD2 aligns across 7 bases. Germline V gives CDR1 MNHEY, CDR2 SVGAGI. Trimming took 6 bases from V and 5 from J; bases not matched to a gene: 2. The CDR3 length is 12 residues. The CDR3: CASRGLGDTQYF. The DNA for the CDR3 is TGTGCCAGCAGAGGACTAGGAGATACGCAGTATTTT.

In DNA form, the CDR3 reads TGTGCCAGCAGCCTAAAGCGCCTAGCGGGGGGGCATTCCTACGAGCAGTACTTC. Amino acids: CASSLKRLAGGHSYEQYF. The V gene is TRBV7-8, the J gene TRBJ2-7; 12 bases are shared with TRBD2. Germline V CDR1 and CDR2: SGHVS, FQNEAQ. V lost 5 bases and J lost 1; bases outside the gene matches: 12. CDR3 length equals 18 residues.

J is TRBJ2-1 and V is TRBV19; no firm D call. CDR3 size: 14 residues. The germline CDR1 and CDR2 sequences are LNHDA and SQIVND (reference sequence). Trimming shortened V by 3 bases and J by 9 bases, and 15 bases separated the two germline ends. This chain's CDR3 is CASSMRSDGFEQFF. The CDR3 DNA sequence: TGTGCCAGTAGTATGAGGAGTGATGGGTTTGAGCAGTTCTTC.

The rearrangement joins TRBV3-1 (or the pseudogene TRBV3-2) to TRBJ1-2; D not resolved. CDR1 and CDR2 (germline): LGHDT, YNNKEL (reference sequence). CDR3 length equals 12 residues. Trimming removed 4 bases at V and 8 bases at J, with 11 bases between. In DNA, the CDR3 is TGTGCCAGCAGCCTTCTTTCTCGGGGCTACACCTTC. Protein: CASSLLSRGYTF.

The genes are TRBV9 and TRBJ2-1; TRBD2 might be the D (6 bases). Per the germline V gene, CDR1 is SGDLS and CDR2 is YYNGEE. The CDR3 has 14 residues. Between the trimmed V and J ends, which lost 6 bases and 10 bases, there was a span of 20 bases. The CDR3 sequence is CASTYRDFDREQFF. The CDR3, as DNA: TGTGCCAGCACCTACCGGGACTTCGACCGGGAGCAGTTCTTC.

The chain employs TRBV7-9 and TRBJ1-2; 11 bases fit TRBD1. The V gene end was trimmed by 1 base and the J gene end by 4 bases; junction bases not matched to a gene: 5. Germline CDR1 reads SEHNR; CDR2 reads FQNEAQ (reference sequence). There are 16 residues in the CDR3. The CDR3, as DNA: TGTGCCAGCAGCTTAGGGACAGGGGGCGCTTCCTATGGCTACACCTTC. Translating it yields CASSLGTGGASYGYTF.

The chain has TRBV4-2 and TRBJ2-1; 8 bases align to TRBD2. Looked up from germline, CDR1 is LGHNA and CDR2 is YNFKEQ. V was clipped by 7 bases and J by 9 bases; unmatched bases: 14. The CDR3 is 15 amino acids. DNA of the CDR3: TGTGCCAGCACCTCTCTCGCGGGGGGCCACAGTGAGCAGTTCTTC. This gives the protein CASTSLAGGHSEQFF.

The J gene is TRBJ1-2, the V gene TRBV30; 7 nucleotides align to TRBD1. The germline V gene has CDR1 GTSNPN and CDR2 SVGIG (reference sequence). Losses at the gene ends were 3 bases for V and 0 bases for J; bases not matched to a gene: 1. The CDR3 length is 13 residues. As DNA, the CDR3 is TGTGCCTGGAGGACAGGGCCTAACTATGGCTACACCTTC. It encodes CAWRTGPNYGYTF.

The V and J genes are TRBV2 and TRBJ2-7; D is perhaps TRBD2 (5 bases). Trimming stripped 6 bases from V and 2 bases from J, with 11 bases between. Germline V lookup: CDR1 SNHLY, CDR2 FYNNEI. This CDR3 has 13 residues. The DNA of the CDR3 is TGTGCCAGCAGGGACGGACTGCCCTACGAGCAGTACTTC. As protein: CASRDGLPYEQYF.

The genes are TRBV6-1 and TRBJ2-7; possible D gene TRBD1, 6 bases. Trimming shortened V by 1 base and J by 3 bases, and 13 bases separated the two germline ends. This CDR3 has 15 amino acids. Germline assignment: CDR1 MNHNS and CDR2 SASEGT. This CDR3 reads CASSEGAGDLYEQYF. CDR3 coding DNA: TGTGCCAGCAGTGAAGGGGCAGGGGATCTCTACGAGCAGTACTTC.

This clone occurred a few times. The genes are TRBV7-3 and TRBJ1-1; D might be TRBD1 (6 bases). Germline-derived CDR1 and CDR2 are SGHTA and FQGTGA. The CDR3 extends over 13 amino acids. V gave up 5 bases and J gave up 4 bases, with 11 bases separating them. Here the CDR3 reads CASSQTGLTEAFF. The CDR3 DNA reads TGTGCCAGCAGCCAGACAGGCCTCACTGAAGCTTTCTTT. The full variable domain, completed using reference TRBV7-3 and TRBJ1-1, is GAGVSQTPSNKVTEKGKYVELRCDPISGHTALYWYRQSLGQGPEFLIYFQGTGAADDSGLPNDRFFAVRPEGSVSTLKIQRTERGDSAVYLCASSQTGLTEAFFGQGTRLTVV.

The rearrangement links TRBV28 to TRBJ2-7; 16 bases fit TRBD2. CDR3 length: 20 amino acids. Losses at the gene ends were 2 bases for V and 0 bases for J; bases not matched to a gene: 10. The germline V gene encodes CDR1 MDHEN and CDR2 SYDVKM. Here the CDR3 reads CASSLRGWGLAGGGSYEQYF. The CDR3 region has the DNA TGTGCCAGCAGTTTAAGGGGATGGGGACTAGCGGGAGGGGGCTCCTACGAGCAGTACTTC. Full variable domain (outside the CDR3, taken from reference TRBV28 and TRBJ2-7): DVKVTQSSRYLVKRTGEKVFLECVQDMDHENMFWYRQDPGLGLRLIYFSYDVKMKEKGDIPEGYSVSREKKERFSLILESASTNQTSMYLCASSLRGWGLAGGGSYEQYFGPGTRLTVT.

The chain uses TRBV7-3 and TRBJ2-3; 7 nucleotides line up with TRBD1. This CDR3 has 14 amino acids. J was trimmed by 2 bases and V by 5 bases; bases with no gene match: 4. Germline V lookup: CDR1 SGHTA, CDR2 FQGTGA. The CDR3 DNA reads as TGTGCCAGCAGCGCGACAGGGTCCACAGATACGCAGTATTTT. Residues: CASSATGSTDTQYF.

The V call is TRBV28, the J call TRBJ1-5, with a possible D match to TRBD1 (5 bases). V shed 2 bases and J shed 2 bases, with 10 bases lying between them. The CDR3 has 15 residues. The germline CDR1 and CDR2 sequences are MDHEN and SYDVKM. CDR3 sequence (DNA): TGTGCCAGCAGTTTAGCCACAGGTCGCAATCAGCCCCAGCATTTT. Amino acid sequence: CASSLATGRNQPQHF.

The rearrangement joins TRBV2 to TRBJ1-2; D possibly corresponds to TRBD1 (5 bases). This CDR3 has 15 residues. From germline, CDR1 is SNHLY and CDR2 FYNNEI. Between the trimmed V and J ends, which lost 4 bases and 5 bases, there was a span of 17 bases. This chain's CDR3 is CASSVGGAHTYGYTF. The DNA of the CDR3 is TGTGCCAGCAGTGTGGGAGGGGCCCACACTTATGGCTACACCTTC.

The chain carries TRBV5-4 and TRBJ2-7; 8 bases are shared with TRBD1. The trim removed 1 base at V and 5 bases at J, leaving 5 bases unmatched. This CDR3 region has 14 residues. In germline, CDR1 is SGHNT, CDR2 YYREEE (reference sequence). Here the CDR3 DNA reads TGTGCCAGCAGCTTGTATCAGGGGGCCAACGAGCAGTACTTC. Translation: CASSLYQGANEQYF.

The CDR3 region is CASSSAGGPAYEQYF. DNA of the CDR3: TGTGCCAGCAGCTCAGCGGGAGGGCCCGCCTACGAGCAGTACTTC. J is TRBJ2-7 and V is TRBV7-2; TRBD2 agrees at 10 bases. The CDR3 sequence is 15 residues long. The trim removed 4 bases at V and 2 bases at J, leaving 5 bases unmatched. Germline assignment: CDR1 SGHTA and CDR2 FQGNSA.

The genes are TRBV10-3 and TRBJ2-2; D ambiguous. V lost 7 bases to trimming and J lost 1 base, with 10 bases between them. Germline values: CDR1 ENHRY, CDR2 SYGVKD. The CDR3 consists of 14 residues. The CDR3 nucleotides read TGTGCCATCAAACTCCCGGGGAACACCGGGGAGCTGTTTTTT. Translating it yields CAIKLPGNTGELFF.

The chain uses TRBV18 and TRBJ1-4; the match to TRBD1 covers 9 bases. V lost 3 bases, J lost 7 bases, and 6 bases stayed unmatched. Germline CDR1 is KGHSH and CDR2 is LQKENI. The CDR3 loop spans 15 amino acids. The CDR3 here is CASSPGTGFTEKLFF. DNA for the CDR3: TGTGCCAGCTCACCCGGGACAGGGTTCACTGAAAAACTGTTTTTT.

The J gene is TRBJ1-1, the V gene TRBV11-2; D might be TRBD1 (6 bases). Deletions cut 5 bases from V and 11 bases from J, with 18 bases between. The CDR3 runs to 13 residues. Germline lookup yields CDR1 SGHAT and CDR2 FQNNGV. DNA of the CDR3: TGTGCCAGCAGCCCCGCGGGGGGCCTGGGCGCTTTCTTT. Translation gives CASSPAGGLGAFF.

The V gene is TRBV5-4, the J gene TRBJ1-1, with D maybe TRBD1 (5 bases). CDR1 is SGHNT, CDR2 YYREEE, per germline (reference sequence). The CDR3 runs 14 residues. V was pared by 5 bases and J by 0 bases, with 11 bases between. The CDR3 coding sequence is TGTGCCAGCAGGTCGGGACTTATGAACACTGAAGCTTTCTTT. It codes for CASRSGLMNTEAFF.

The CDR3 is CASTGGDGANVLTF. CDR3 DNA: TGTGCCAGTACAGGAGGGGATGGGGCCAACGTCCTGACTTTC. The chain joins TRBV19 to TRBJ2-6, with a weak D call TRBD2 (6 bases). Trimming pared 7 bases from V and 3 bases from J, leaving 10 bases between. From germline, CDR1 is LNHDA and CDR2 SQIVND (reference sequence). This CDR3 comprises 14 residues.

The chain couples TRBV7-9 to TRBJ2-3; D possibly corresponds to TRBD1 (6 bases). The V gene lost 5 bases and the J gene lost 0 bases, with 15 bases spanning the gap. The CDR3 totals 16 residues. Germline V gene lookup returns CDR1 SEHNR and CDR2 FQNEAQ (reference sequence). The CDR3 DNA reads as TGTGCCAGCAGCCGCATCCGGGACAAGAGCACAGATACGCAGTATTTT. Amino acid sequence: CASSRIRDKSTDTQYF.